What follows are 19 T cell receptor beta chains derived from one specimen sequenced in a study of blood T cell repertoires in COVID-19. The table came from immunoSEQ multiplex PCR; TCRdb's copy has only in-frame clones and leaves some out. Among fewer than 200,000 clones listed, 88% were seen once. Source material: peripheral blood. The receptors were gathered from a man between 40 and 49 years old with active or convalescent COVID-19.

There are a few counts of this clone. The chain combines TRBV7-2 with TRBJ1-2, with TRBD1 matching 10 bases. The ends lost 4 bases at V and 8 bases at J; junction bases unmatched: 1. The CDR3 runs 12 residues. Germline assignment: CDR1 SGHTA and CDR2 FQGNSA. The CDR3 loop is CASSWTGGGYTF. CDR3 DNA: TGTGCCAGCAGCTGGACAGGGGGAGGCTACACCTTC.

The genes are TRBV7-2 and TRBJ2-3; no definite D call. The CDR3 runs 13 residues. Germline CDR1 SGHTA, CDR2 FQGNSA. With 5 bases removed from V and 3 bases from J, the gap between germline ends came to 9 bases. CDR3 protein: CASSLSRTDTQYF. CDR3 DNA: TGTGCCAGCAGCCTATCGAGGACAGATACGCAGTATTTT. The full variable domain, completed using reference TRBV7-2 and TRBJ2-3, is GAGVSQSPSNKVTEKGKDVELRCDPISGHTALYWYRQSLGQGLEFLIYFQGNSAPDKSGLPSDRFSAERTGGSVSTLTIQRTQQEDSAVYLCASSLSRTDTQYFGPGTRLTVL.

The V and J genes are TRBV4-3 and TRBJ2-3; 7 nucleotides match TRBD2. Per the germline V gene, CDR1 is LGHNA and CDR2 is YSLEER. The ends lost 1 base at V and 0 bases at J; junction bases unmatched: 10. The CDR3 has 18 amino acids. The CDR3 DNA sequence: TGCGCCAGCAGCCAAGCCCTCACTAGCGCGACTAGCACAGATACGCAGTATTTT. It yields the protein CASSQALTSATSTDTQYF.

V gene TRBV5-1 combines with J gene TRBJ2-5; D might be TRBD2 (5 bases). The CDR3 runs to 15 residues. The germline V gene has CDR1 SGHRS and CDR2 YFSETQ. The germline V and J ends were trimmed by 4 bases and 2 bases, with 15 bases remaining between them. The CDR3 DNA reads TGCGCCAGCAGCCAATCTACCGGGAATCAAGAGACCCAGTACTTC. It codes for CASSQSTGNQETQYF.

The genes are TRBV14 and TRBJ1-1; D might be TRBD1 (6 bases). CDR3 size: 14 residues. The V gene lost 1 base and the J gene lost 10 bases, with 16 bases spanning the gap. Germline V gene sequence: CDR1 SGHDN, CDR2 FVKESK. CDR3 in DNA: TGTGCCAGCAGCCAAGTACAGGGCAGAAATCCAGCTTTCTTT. It specifies CASSQVQGRNPAFF.

This chain uses TRBV7-2 with TRBJ1-3; D gene uncertain. The germline CDR1 and CDR2 sequences are SGHTA and FQGNSA. This CDR3 contains 16 residues. V lost 5 bases to trimming and J lost 0 bases, with 14 bases between them. DNA for the CDR3: TGTGCCAGCAGCAACCCAGGACTCCTCTCTGGAAACACCATATATTTT. As protein: CASSNPGLLSGNTIYF.

CDR3 bases: TGTGCCAGCATGGAGGTGGGAGGGCCTCGGAACGAGCAGTACTTC. Its translation is CASMEVGGPRNEQYF. This chain uses TRBV6-5 with TRBJ2-7; 7 bases align to TRBD2. The CDR3 is 15 amino acids. In germline, CDR1 is MNHEY, CDR2 SVGAGI. V shed 7 bases and J 5 bases; nucleotides not matched to a gene: 14.

The gene calls are TRBV28 and TRBJ2-7; D unresolved. V lost 6 bases and J lost 2, with 14 bases in between. This CDR3 contains 14 residues. Germline V CDR1 and CDR2: MDHEN, SYDVKM. The CDR3 region is CASRASDWTYEQYF. The CDR3 coding sequence is TGTGCCAGCAGGGCTTCTGACTGGACCTACGAGCAGTACTTC.

The V call is TRBV5-1, the J call TRBJ2-5; TRBD1 might be the D (6 bases). CDR3 size: 14 residues. V shed 0 bases and J shed 5 bases, with 11 bases lying between them. Per the germline V gene, CDR1 is SGHRS and CDR2 is YFSETQ. CDR3 protein: CASSLGYQGETQYF. The CDR3 DNA reads TGCGCCAGCAGCTTGGGTTACCAGGGGGAGACCCAGTACTTC.

The chain combines TRBV11-2 with TRBJ1-5; 11 bases align to TRBD1. V shed 1 base, J shed 3 bases, and the junction held 5 bases outside the gene matches. This CDR3 region has 17 residues. Germline V CDR1 and CDR2: SGHAT, FQNNGV. CDR3 in DNA: TGTGCCAGCAGCTTAGGTGGGACAGGGGGGACCAATCAGCCCCAGCATTTT. Protein: CASSLGGTGGTNQPQHF.

A single count supports this clone. J is TRBJ2-5 and V is TRBV7-9; D gene unclear. The CDR3 is 16 amino acids. The germline gives CDR1 SEHNR, CDR2 FQNEAQ (reference sequence). V was cut by 1 base and J by 7 bases, with 19 bases left in between. The CDR3 sequence is CASSLVSFTSVGTQYF. As DNA, the CDR3 is TGTGCCAGCAGCTTAGTTAGCTTTACGTCGGTCGGGACCCAGTACTTC.

This clone was detected once. This chain connects TRBV30 to TRBJ2-7; D gene unclear. This CDR3 region has 13 residues. V lost 5 bases, J lost 2 bases, and 13 bases lay in between. Germline-derived CDR1 and CDR2 are GTSNPN and SVGIG (reference sequence). The CDR3 reads CAWSPTVAYEQYF. The CDR3 DNA is TGTGCCTGGTCCCCCACGGTGGCCTACGAGCAGTACTTC.

This chain uses TRBV7-2 with TRBJ2-7; D unresolved. Germline V CDR1 and CDR2: SGHTA, FQGNSA. CDR3 length equals 14 residues. V lost 3 bases to trimming and J lost 6 bases, with 15 bases between them. The chain's CDR3 is CASSFFSSSPEQYF. CDR3 DNA: TGTGCCAGCAGCTTTTTTTCCTCCTCCCCCGAGCAGTACTTC.

The chain links TRBV5-1 to TRBJ1-4; no clear D gene. Between the trimmed V and J ends, which lost 5 bases and 0 bases, there was a span of 8 bases. The CDR3 is 14 residues long. The germline gives CDR1 SGHRS, CDR2 YFSETQ. CDR3 sequence: CASRGVPTNEKLFF. The CDR3, as DNA: TGCGCCAGCAGGGGCGTACCAACTAATGAAAAACTGTTTTTT.

The chain joins TRBV7-3 to TRBJ2-2, with a tentative D call TRBD2 (6 bases). V was clipped by 5 bases and J by 4 bases, with 14 bases between them. This CDR3 has 15 amino acids. CDR1 is SGHTA and CDR2 is FQGTGA in the germline V gene. The CDR3 bases are TGTGCCAGCAGCCCAACTAGCTGGGGCACCGGGGAGCTGTTTTTT. This translates into CASSPTSWGTGELFF. The full variable domain, completed using reference TRBV7-3 and TRBJ2-2, is GAGVSQTPSNKVTEKGKYVELRCDPISGHTALYWYRQSLGQGPEFLIYFQGTGAADDSGLPNDRFFAVRPEGSVSTLKIQRTERGDSAVYLCASSPTSWGTGELFFGEGSRLTVL.

Written as DNA, the CDR3 is TGTGCCAGCTCGCCAGGACAAGGCTACACCTTC. This encodes CASSPGQGYTF. The J gene is TRBJ1-2, the V gene TRBV18; a weak D match, TRBD1 (5 bases). Trimming pared 6 bases from V and 8 bases from J, leaving 10 bases between. The CDR3 spans 11 residues. Germline V lookup: CDR1 KGHSH, CDR2 LQKENI.

The chain couples TRBV28 to TRBJ2-1; 10 bases are shared with TRBD1. Germline V gene sequence: CDR1 MDHEN, CDR2 SYDVKM. The trim removed 7 bases at V and 6 bases at J, leaving 3 bases unmatched. CDR3 length: 13 residues. Here the CDR3 reads CASKTGGINEQFF. CDR3 nucleotides: TGTGCCAGCAAGACAGGGGGCATCAATGAGCAGTTCTTC.

This clone was detected only once. V usage is TRBV18 and J usage is TRBJ2-7, with D tentatively TRBD1 (6 bases). Germline lookup yields CDR1 KGHSH and CDR2 LQKENI. The ends were cut back, 3 bases at V and 2 bases at J, with 20 bases in the middle. The CDR3 runs 17 residues. CDR3 sequence reads: CASSPLNSGDRTYEQYF. Here the CDR3 DNA reads TGTGCCAGCTCACCGCTTAACTCAGGGGATCGAACCTACGAGCAGTACTTC.

Ten or more counts support this clone. This rearrangement joins TRBV9 to TRBJ1-1; D is possibly TRBD1 (6 bases). Germline V CDR1 and CDR2: SGDLS, YYNGEE. The CDR3 is 13 residues long. Trimming shortened V by 5 bases and J by 4 bases, and 12 bases separated the two germline ends. This CDR3 reads CASSWTQGTEAFF. CDR3 nucleotide sequence: TGTGCCAGCAGTTGGACACAGGGCACTGAAGCTTTCTTT.